The 3 T cell receptor beta chains below all came from one sample that was sequenced in a study of OX40 agonist ivuxolimab in advanced cancers. Some clones are missing from TCRdb's copy, which holds only in-frame ones; the method was immunoSEQ multiplex PCR. The table shows about 45,000 clones, with about 90% occurring only once. Material: CD4+ or CD8+ T cells sorted from blood, obtained in a trial of the OX40 agonist ivuxolimab. Every receptor here comes from an adult with an advanced solid tumor such as melanoma, head and neck, liver or kidney cancer.

J is TRBJ2-3 and V is TRBV11-2, with TRBD2 identical over 12 bases. Germline V CDR1 and CDR2: SGHAT, FQNNGV. The CDR3 runs 16 residues. Trimming took 6 bases from V and 2 from J; bases not matched to a gene: 6. The CDR3 loop is CASRHPSGRDTDTQYF. CDR3 DNA: TGTGCCAGCAGGCATCCTAGCGGGAGGGACACAGATACGCAGTATTTT.

The chain employs TRBV11-2 and TRBJ2-2, with D tentatively TRBD2 (5 bases). The CDR3 consists of 15 residues. From germline, CDR1 is SGHAT and CDR2 FQNNGV. Trimming cost V 4 bases and J 4 bases, with 13 bases left between them. The CDR3 sequence is CASSSHSVLTGELFF. Written as DNA, the CDR3 is TGTGCCAGCAGCTCACATAGCGTACTCACCGGGGAGCTGTTTTTT.

The chain has TRBV4-1 and TRBJ2-5; TRBD1 matches 7 bases. Germline V gene sequence: CDR1 MGHRA, CDR2 YSYEKL. The CDR3 sequence is 14 residues long. V dropped 2 bases and J dropped 5; count of bases not matched to a gene: 5. Written as DNA, the CDR3 is TGCGCCAGCAGCCAATCACAGGGGTGGGAGACCCAGTACTTC. Translated: CASSQSQGWETQYF.